This T cell receptor beta chain derives from a study of shared clonotypes between healthy human individuals. General study results and limits: Despite large depth, rarefaction showed incomplete sorted-subset sequencing.

Libraries were prepared by immunoSEQ multiplex PCR; TCRdb keeps only in-frame clonotypes and omits some of them. The repertoire includes about 2.4 million clones, 93% of them detected once, and 0.36% sits in the top ten. This CDR3 comprises 15 residues. Looked up from germline, CDR1 is KGHSH and CDR2 is LQKENI. The trim removed 5 bases at V and 5 bases at J, leaving 5 bases unmatched. There were only Caucasian adults among the donors, and all lived in Nashville, Tennessee. CD4+ cells were split into CD45RA+ naive and CD45RA-negative memory subsets. Remarks on this clone: What it binds is not known.

This TCR was sampled from a man aged 18 to 30 in good health. Some clones in this sample may be carry-over from other donors' samples. The V and J genes are TRBV18 and TRBJ2-3; TRBD2 matches 12 bases. The sequenced material came from naive CD4+ T cells from PBMCs. Subset of the sample: CD45RA+ positively selected. The CDR3, as DNA: TGTGCCAGCTCAAGACTAGCGGGAGTTCTAGATACGCAGTATTTT. Translating it yields CASSRLAGVLDTQYF. The complete variable domain, with remaining parts taken from reference TRBV18 and TRBJ2-3, reads NAGVMQNPRHLVRRRGQEARLRCSPMKGHSHVYWYRQLPEEGLKFMVYLQKENIIDESGMPKERFSAEFPKEGPSILRIQQVVRGDSAAYFCASSRLAGVLDTQYFGPGTRLTVL.